This TCR beta chain was identified during a study of blood T cell repertoires in COVID-19. Study-wide context: Acute and convalescent COVID-19 specimens originated in the United States, Italy and Spain.

Individuals drawn from 20 to 25 US areas were about 18 to 90 years old. No more than 2 weeks before study entry, exposed participants had met a case of COVID-19. The CDR3 is 14 residues long. The germline V gene encodes CDR1 GTSNPN and CDR2 SVGIG (reference sequence). V was shortened by 4 bases and J by 0 bases, with 9 bases between the two germline ends. Generated by immunoSEQ multiplex PCR, the TCRdb table keeps only in-frame clones and is missing some. The table has 300,000 or so clones, about nine tenths seen once. This TCR came from a woman aged 50 to 60 who had been exposed to COVID-19. Sequenced sample: PBMCs or T cells enriched from blood (not recorded which). The chain has TRBV30 and TRBJ1-4, with D possibly matching TRBD1 (5 bases). DNA for the CDR3: TGTGCCTGGACCCGGGGGGCAACTAATGAAAAACTGTTTTTT. This gives the protein CAWTRGATNEKLFF.